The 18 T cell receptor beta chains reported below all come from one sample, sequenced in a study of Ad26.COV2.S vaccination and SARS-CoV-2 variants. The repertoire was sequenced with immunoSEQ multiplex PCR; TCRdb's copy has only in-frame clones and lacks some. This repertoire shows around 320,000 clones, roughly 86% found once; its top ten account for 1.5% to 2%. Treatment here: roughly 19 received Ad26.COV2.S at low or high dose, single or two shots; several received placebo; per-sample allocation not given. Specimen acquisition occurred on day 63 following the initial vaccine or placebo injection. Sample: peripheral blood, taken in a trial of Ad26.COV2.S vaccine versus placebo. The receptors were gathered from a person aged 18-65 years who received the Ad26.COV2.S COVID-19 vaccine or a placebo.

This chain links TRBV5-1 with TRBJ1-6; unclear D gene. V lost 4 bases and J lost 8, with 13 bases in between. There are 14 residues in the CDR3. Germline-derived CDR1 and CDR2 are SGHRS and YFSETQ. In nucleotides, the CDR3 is TGCGCCAGCAGCCCTTACACCACGGATTCACCCCTCCACTTT. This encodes CASSPYTTDSPLHF.

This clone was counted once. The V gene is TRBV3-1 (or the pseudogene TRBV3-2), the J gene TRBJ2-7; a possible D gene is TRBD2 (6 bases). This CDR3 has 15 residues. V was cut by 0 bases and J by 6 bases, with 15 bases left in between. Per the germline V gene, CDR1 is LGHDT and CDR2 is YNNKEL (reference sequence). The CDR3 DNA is TGTGCCAGCAGCCAAGAGCAGGGCCCCGGGGGCGAGCAGTACTTC. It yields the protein CASSQEQGPGGEQYF.

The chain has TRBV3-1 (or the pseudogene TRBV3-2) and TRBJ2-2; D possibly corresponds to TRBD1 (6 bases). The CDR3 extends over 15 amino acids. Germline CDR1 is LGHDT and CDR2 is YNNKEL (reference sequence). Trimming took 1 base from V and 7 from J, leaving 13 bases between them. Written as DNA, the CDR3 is TGTGCCAGCAGCCAAGGGGGACATAGGGGCGGGGAGCTGTTTTTT. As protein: CASSQGGHRGGELFF.

CDR3 nucleotide sequence: TGCGCCAGCAGCCCTGACGTGCAGGGCTACGAGCAGTACTTC. This translates into CASSPDVQGYEQYF. The rearrangement uses TRBV5-1 and TRBJ2-7; maybe TRBD1 (5 bases). The CDR3 totals 14 residues. The V end lost 4 bases, the J end lost 3 bases, and 14 bases lay between the germline ends. Germline V CDR1 and CDR2: SGHRS, YFSETQ.

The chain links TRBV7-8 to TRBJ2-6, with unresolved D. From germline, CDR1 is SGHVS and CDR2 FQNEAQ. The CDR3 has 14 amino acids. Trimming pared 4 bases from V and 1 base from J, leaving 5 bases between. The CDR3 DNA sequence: TGTGCCAGCAGCTCAGGTTCTGGGGCCAACGTCCTGACTTTC. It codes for CASSSGSGANVLTF.

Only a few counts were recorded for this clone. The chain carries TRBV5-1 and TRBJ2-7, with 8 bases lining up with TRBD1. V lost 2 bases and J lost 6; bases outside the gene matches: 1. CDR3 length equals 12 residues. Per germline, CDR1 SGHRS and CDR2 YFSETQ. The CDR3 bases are TGCGCCAGCAGCTTAGACAGGGGCGAGCAGTACTTC. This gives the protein CASSLDRGEQYF.

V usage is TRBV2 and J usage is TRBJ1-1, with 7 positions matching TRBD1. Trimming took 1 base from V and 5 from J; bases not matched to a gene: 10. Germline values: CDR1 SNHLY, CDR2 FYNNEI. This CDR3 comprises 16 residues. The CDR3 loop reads CASSEVNRGLRTEAFF. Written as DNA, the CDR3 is TGTGCCAGCAGTGAAGTTAACAGGGGTTTGAGGACTGAAGCTTTCTTT.

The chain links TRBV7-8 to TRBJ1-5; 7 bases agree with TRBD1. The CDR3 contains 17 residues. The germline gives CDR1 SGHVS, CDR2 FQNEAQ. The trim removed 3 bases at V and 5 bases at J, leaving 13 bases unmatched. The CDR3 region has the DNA TGTGCCAGCAGCTTTAAGGTCCGTGAACAGGGGTATCAGCCCCAGCATTTT. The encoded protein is CASSFKVREQGYQPQHF.

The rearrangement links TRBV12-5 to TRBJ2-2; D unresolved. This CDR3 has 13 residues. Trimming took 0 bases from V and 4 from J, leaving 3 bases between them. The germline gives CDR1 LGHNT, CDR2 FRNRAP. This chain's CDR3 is CASGLVRTGELFF. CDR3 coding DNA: TGTGCTAGTGGTTTGGTACGCACCGGGGAGCTGTTTTTT.

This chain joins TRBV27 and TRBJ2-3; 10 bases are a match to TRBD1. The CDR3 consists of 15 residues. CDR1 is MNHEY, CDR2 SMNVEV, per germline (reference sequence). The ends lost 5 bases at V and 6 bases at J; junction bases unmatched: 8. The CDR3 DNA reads TGTGCCAGCAGTCTACGGACAGGGGGTATTGATACGCAGTATTTT. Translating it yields CASSLRTGGIDTQYF.

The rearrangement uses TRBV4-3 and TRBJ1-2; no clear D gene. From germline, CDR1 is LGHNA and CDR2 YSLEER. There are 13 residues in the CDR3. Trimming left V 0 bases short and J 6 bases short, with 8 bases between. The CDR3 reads CASSQDISNGYTF. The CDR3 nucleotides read TGCGCCAGCAGCCAAGATATCTCAAATGGCTACACCTTC.

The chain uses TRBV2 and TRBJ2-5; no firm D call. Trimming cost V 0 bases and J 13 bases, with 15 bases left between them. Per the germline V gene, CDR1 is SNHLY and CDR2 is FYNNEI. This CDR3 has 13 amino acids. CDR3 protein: CASSEAPAIHLYF. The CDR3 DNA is TGTGCCAGCAGTGAAGCACCCGCCATCCATCTGTACTTC.

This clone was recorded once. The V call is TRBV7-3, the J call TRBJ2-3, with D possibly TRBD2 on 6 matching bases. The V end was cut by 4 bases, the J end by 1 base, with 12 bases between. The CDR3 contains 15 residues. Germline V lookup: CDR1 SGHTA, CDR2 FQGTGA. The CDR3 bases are TGTGCCAGCAGCTCTAGCTGGGGGGGCACAGATACGCAGTATTTT. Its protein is CASSSSWGGTDTQYF.

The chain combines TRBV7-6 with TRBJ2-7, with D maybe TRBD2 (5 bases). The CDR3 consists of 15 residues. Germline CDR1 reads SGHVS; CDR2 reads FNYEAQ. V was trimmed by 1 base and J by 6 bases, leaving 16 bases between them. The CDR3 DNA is TGTGCCAGCAGCTTAGTCCCCGGGATTTTAGGCGAGCAGTACTTC. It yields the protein CASSLVPGILGEQYF.

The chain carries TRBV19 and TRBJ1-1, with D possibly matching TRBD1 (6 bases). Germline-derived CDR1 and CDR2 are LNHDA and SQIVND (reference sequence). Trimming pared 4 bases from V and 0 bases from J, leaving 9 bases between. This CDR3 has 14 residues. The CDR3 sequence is CASSTGGLNTEAFF. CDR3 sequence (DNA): TGTGCCAGTAGTACGGGGGGGCTGAACACTGAAGCTTTCTTT.

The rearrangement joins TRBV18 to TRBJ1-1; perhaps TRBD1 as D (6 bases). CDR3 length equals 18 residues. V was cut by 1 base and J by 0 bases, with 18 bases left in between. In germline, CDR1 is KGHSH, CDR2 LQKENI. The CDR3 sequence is CASSPRGTGPGLNTEAFF. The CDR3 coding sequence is TGTGCCAGCTCACCACGGGGCACAGGGCCCGGGCTGAACACTGAAGCTTTCTTT.

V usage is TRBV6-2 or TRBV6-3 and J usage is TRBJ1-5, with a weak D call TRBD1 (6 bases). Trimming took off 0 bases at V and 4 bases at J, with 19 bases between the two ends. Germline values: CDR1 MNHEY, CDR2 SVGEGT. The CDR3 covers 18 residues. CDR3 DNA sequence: TGTGCCAGCAGTTACTCCAGCGAGGGTACAGGGTGGAATCAGCCCCAGCATTTT. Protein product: CASSYSSEGTGWNQPQHF.

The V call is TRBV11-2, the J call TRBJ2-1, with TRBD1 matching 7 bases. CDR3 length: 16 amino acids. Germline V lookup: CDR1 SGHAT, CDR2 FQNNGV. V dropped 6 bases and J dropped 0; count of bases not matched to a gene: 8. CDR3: CASRSGTASSYNEQFF. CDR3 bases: TGTGCCAGCAGGTCAGGGACAGCCAGCTCCTACAATGAGCAGTTCTTC.